A single sample gave rise to the 15 T cell receptor beta chains below, sequenced in a study of breast tumors, draining lymph nodes, adjacent tissues. TCRdb re-called the multiplex PCR reads with MiXCR, one entry per CDR3 protein. The sample consists of some 230,000 distinct CDR3 sequences, less than 40% of them appearing once. The lymph nodes were axillary draining lymph nodes from breast cancer patients. Sample: axillary lymph node tissue. The receptors shown here come from a female donor with breast cancer. Some clones in this sample may be carry-over from other donors' samples.

The sample holds many counts of this clonotype. The genes are TRBV12-3 or TRBV12-4 and TRBJ2-5; D ambiguous. V was cut by 3 bases and J by 2 bases, with 13 bases left in between. This CDR3 comprises 15 residues. CDR3 region: CASSFTSGHQETQYF. The CDR3 region has the DNA TGTGCCAGCAGTTTCACGTCGGGCCATCAAGAGACCCAGTACTTC.

Many counts were recorded for this clonotype. The rearrangement joins TRBV20-1 to TRBJ2-7, with TRBD1 identical over 9 bases. The trim removed 5 bases at V and 6 bases at J, leaving 5 bases unmatched. Germline loops: CDR1 DFQATT, CDR2 SNEGSKA (reference sequence). The CDR3 loop spans 12 amino acids. The CDR3 region has the DNA TGCAGTGCTTGGGACAGGGTCAGCGAGCAGTACTTC. Protein: CSAWDRVSEQYF.

The rearrangement joins TRBV10-3 to TRBJ1-6; TRBD1 matches at 7 bases. J lost 7 bases, V lost 4 bases, and 4 bases had no gene match. The CDR3 has 14 residues. The germline CDR1 and CDR2 sequences are ENHRY and SYGVKD. Here the CDR3 DNA reads TGTGCCATCAGTGGGGACAGCGGGAATTCACCCCTCCACTTT. This encodes CAISGDSGNSPLHF.

This clonotype was recorded many times. V usage is TRBV20-1 and J usage is TRBJ2-7, with D perhaps TRBD1 or TRBD2 (6 bases each). Germline values: CDR1 DFQATT, CDR2 SNEGSKA (reference sequence). Trimming took 3 bases from V and 0 from J, leaving 15 bases between them. The CDR3 length is 15 residues. The CDR3 bases are TGCAGTGCTAGCCACGGGGGCCCCTCCTCCTACGAGCAGTACTTC. Translated, it gives CSASHGGPSSYEQYF.

This CDR3 reads CASQGVSYEQYF. CDR3 DNA: TGTGCCAGCCAGGGGGTCTCCTACGAGCAGTACTTC. This chain joins TRBV28 and TRBJ2-7; TRBD1 aligns across 7 bases. The length of the CDR3 is 12 residues. Germline V gene sequence: CDR1 MDHEN, CDR2 SYDVKM. V shed 8 bases and J 0 bases; nucleotides not matched to a gene: 1.

This clonotype was recorded many times. This chain uses TRBV29-1 with TRBJ2-5, with TRBD2 as a possible D gene (5 bases). Germline values: CDR1 SQVTM, CDR2 ANQGSEA. With 1 base removed from V and 7 bases from J, the gap between germline ends came to 13 bases. CDR3 length: 13 residues. The CDR3 spells CSVEVPPGGTQYF. The DNA for the CDR3 is TGCAGCGTTGAAGTACCCCCCGGAGGGACCCAGTACTTC.

This clonotype appeared a single time. This may stem from a read error, because a much larger clone lies one nucleotide away. The chain couples TRBV7-9 to TRBJ1-2, with 9 bases lining up with TRBD1. Germline loops: CDR1 SEHNR, CDR2 FQNEAQ (reference sequence). This CDR3 spans 15 amino acids. The CDR3 nucleotides read TGTGCCAGCAGAACAATAACCGGGACAGGGAGTGGCTACCCCTTC. Translation: CASRTITGTGSGYPF.

The rearrangement joins TRBV7-7 to TRBJ1-6; D unclear. Per the germline V gene, CDR1 is SSHAT and CDR2 is FNYEAQ (reference sequence). The CDR3 runs 15 residues. The CDR3 DNA is TGTGCTAGAGCTCGGCAGTCGTCCTATAATTCACCCCTCCACTTT. It translates to CARARQSSYNSPLHF.

In this sample, this clonotype turned up a few times. The CDR3 bases are TGTGCCAGCAGCCAAGAGGATAAAGAGGAGACCCAGTACTTC. Its translation is CASSQEDKEETQYF. The genes are TRBV3-1 and TRBJ2-5; no clear D gene. Between the trimmed V and J ends, which lost 0 bases and 5 bases, there was a span of 10 bases. Germline V gene lookup returns CDR1 LGHDT and CDR2 YNNKEL (reference sequence). CDR3 length: 14 residues.

V gene TRBV5-1 combines with J gene TRBJ1-6; no firm D call. Germline values: CDR1 SGHRS, CDR2 YFSETQ. V was pared by 7 bases and J by 8 bases, with 22 bases between. The length of the CDR3 is 16 residues. DNA for the CDR3: TGCGCCAGCTCTTCGACTAGCTCCCTAAGGGATTCACCCCTCCACTTT. Amino acid sequence: CASSSTSSLRDSPLHF. The full variable domain, with the rest looked up from reference TRBV5-1 and TRBJ1-6, is KAGVTQTPRYLIKTRGQQVTLSCSPISGHRSVSWYQQTPGQGLQFLFEYFSETQRNKGNFPGRFSGRQFSNSRSEMNVSTLELGDSALYLCASSSTSSLRDSPLHFGNGTRLTVT.

This clonotype was detected many times. The CDR3 reads CASSLDRGGHNEQFF. The CDR3 DNA follows: TGTGCCAGCAGCCTAGACAGGGGAGGACACAATGAGCAGTTCTTC. The V and J genes are TRBV12-3 or TRBV12-4 and TRBJ2-1; TRBD1 matches 8 bases. This CDR3 region has 15 residues. Unmatched junction bases numbered 9, after V lost 6 bases and J lost 5 bases.

This clonotype was picked up many times. The chain combines TRBV7-9 with TRBJ2-3, with 9 bases identical to TRBD2. The CDR3 contains 15 residues. The germline V gene has CDR1 SEHNR and CDR2 FQNEAQ (reference sequence). The J segment lost 8 bases and the V segment lost 6 bases, leaving 12 bases of the junction unmatched. The CDR3 sequence: CASRTAAGGGGTQYF. The CDR3 nucleotides read TGTGCCAGCAGGACGGCGGCGGGAGGGGGGGGTACGCAGTATTTT.

This clonotype was recorded at least ten times. This chain links TRBV12-3 or TRBV12-4 with TRBJ2-3, with TRBD2 matching over 7 bases. Germline trimming cut 5 bases from V and 2 bases from J; bases unmatched to any gene: 4. The CDR3 loop spans 14 amino acids. CDR3 nucleotides: TGTGCCAGCAGTCCAGGGACTAACACAGATACGCAGTATTTT. This gives the protein CASSPGTNTDTQYF.

The genes are TRBV27 and TRBJ2-1; D not resolved. Per germline, CDR1 MNHEY and CDR2 SMNVEV (reference sequence). The germline V and J ends were trimmed by 4 bases and 10 bases, with 11 bases remaining between them. The CDR3 consists of 12 residues. The CDR3 here is CASSSYRNEQFF. In DNA form, the CDR3 reads TGTGCCAGCAGTTCGTACAGAAACGAGCAGTTCTTC.

The chain has TRBV7-8 and TRBJ1-2, with 8 bases aligning to TRBD1. The CDR3 runs 15 residues. The trim removed 1 base at V and 4 bases at J, leaving 5 bases unmatched. In germline, CDR1 is SGHVS, CDR2 FQNEAQ. The CDR3 reads CASSLGTGGVYGYTF. The CDR3 coding sequence is TGTGCCAGCAGCTTAGGTACAGGGGGGGTCTATGGCTACACCTTC.